The 17 T cell receptor beta chains below were found in one sample sequenced in a study of neurological immune-mediated disorders (dated by TCRdb to between 2017 and 2020). Library preparation employed 5' RACE. Sequencing was performed on an Illumina HiSeq 2500. Through fastp at Q25 and MiXCR, TCRdb rebuilt clones from the public reads, retaining in-frame beta chains. Rows merge per CDR3 protein into single entries with the most common DNA and genes. The sample data list about 89,000 distinct CDR3 sequences, and 2.5% to 3% of these were observed just once. The ten largest clones add up to 1.1% of the sample. The sequenced sample consisted of PBMCs. The receptors stem from a woman in her 30s with multiple sclerosis.

This clonotype was counted at least ten times. V gene TRBV24-1 combines with J gene TRBJ2-3; D gene ambiguous. CDR1 is KGHDR, CDR2 SFDVKD, per germline. Trimming left V 5 bases short and J 4 bases short, with 6 bases between. This CDR3 has 12 residues. The CDR3 DNA is TGTGCCACCAGTGTCAACTCAGATACGCAGTATTTT. This translates into CATSVNSDTQYF.

This clonotype has at least ten counts. J is TRBJ2-5 and V is TRBV5-1; D may be TRBD2 (6 bases). Per germline, CDR1 SGHRS and CDR2 YFSETQ. The CDR3 consists of 15 residues. The V end was cut by 0 bases, the J end by 1 base, with 10 bases between. In nucleotides, the CDR3 is TGCGCCAGCAGCTTGGATCCGGGGGTCCAAGAGACCCAGTACTTC. It specifies CASSLDPGVQETQYF.

This clonotype was seen ten or more times. J is TRBJ1-5 and V is TRBV7-2; D gene ambiguous. Per germline, CDR1 SGHTA and CDR2 FQGNSA. Deletions cut 0 bases from V and 0 bases from J, with 6 bases between. The CDR3 is 15 residues long. CDR3 in DNA: TGTGCCAGCAGCTTAGCCCGCTATAGCAATCAGCCCCAGCATTTT. Encoded protein: CASSLARYSNQPQHF.

This clonotype showed up many times. V and J are TRBV20-1 and TRBJ2-1; 10 nucleotides align to TRBD2. This CDR3 comprises 15 residues. Per germline, CDR1 DFQATT and CDR2 SNEGSKA (reference sequence). V was clipped by 5 bases and J by 7 bases; unmatched bases: 11. The CDR3, as DNA: TGCAGTGCTCAAGACGGGTCTAGCGGGAGAAATGAGCAGTTCTTC. Its translation: CSAQDGSSGRNEQFF.

This clonotype has a count of ten or more. The chain couples TRBV7-2 to TRBJ2-3; perhaps D is TRBD1 or TRBD2 (5 bases each). Trimming pared 5 bases from V and 2 bases from J, leaving 14 bases between. Germline V gene lookup returns CDR1 SGHTA and CDR2 FQGNSA. This CDR3 is 15 amino acids long. The DNA for the CDR3 is TGTGCCAGCAGCCATGGGGGTGTCGCCACAGATACGCAGTATTTT. Protein sequence: CASSHGGVATDTQYF.

This clonotype was found many times. The chain joins TRBV5-1 to TRBJ2-7, with 7 positions matching TRBD1. The CDR3 is 15 residues long. Germline assignment: CDR1 SGHRS and CDR2 YFSETQ. J lost 7 bases, V lost 2 bases, and 12 bases had no gene match. The CDR3 sequence: CASSFTGAHQGEQYF. The CDR3 DNA sequence: TGCGCCAGCAGCTTTACAGGGGCCCATCAGGGAGAGCAGTACTTC. The full variable domain, its missing parts supplied by reference TRBV5-1 and TRBJ2-7, is KAGVTQTPRYLIKTRGQQVTLSCSPISGHRSVSWYQQTPGQGLQFLFEYFSETQRNKGNFPGRFSGRQFSNSRSEMNVSTLELGDSALYLCASSFTGAHQGEQYFGPGTRLTVT.

V usage is TRBV10-2 and J usage is TRBJ2-7; D assignment may be TRBD1 or TRBD2 (5 bases each). The CDR3 runs 14 residues. Germline CDR1 reads WSHSY; CDR2 reads SAAADI. Trimming left V 7 bases short and J 5 bases short, with 18 bases between. Here the CDR3 reads CASKSRGPPHEQYF. The CDR3 DNA follows: TGCGCCAGCAAGAGTAGGGGACCCCCTCACGAGCAGTACTTC.

Ten or more counts support this clonotype. The chain links TRBV5-6 to TRBJ1-2, with a tentative D call TRBD1 (6 bases). V shed 6 bases and J shed 2 bases, with 17 bases lying between them. The CDR3 length is 15 residues. Germline V CDR1 and CDR2: SGHDT, YYEEEE. The CDR3 sequence is CASTDSLFLNYGYTF. The CDR3 DNA reads TGTGCCAGCACGGACAGCCTATTTTTAAACTATGGCTACACCTTC.

This clonotype has ten or more counts. V is TRBV7-2 and J is TRBJ2-1, with 10 bases fitting TRBD2. Germline lookup yields CDR1 SGHTA and CDR2 FQGNSA. The CDR3 length is 15 residues. Trimming at V came to 6 bases and at J to 7 bases, leaving 9 bases not matched to a gene. The CDR3 loop is CASRSPGLASNEQFF. CDR3 DNA: TGTGCCAGCAGGTCTCCGGGACTAGCGTCTAATGAGCAGTTCTTC.

This clonotype was seen many times. V usage is TRBV6-2 or TRBV6-3 and J usage is TRBJ1-1, with D maybe TRBD1 (6 bases). Trimming took 0 bases from V and 4 from J, leaving 12 bases between them. Germline CDR1 reads MNHEY; CDR2 reads SVGEGT. The CDR3 runs 15 residues. CDR3 bases: TGTGCCAGCAGTTACTCACAGGGCAGCCTCACTGAAGCTTTCTTT. Translating gives CASSYSQGSLTEAFF.

This clonotype was seen at least ten times. The rearrangement uses TRBV5-1 and TRBJ1-3; D is uncertain. Germline V lookup: CDR1 SGHRS, CDR2 YFSETQ. Trimming stripped 0 bases from V and 2 bases from J, with 12 bases between. The CDR3 runs 16 residues. The CDR3 DNA reads as TGCGCCAGCAGCTTGGCCGCGGGGATCACTGGAAACACCATATATTTT. It codes for CASSLAAGITGNTIYF.

This clonotype was detected ten times or more. V usage is TRBV7-2 and J usage is TRBJ2-7, with TRBD2 identical over 12 bases. V trimming: 1 base; J trimming: 6 bases; junction bases outside the gene matches: 7. CDR3 length equals 16 residues. CDR1 and CDR2 from the germline V gene are SGHTA and FQGNSA. CDR3 loop: CASSLDPASGRAEQYF. The DNA of the CDR3 is TGTGCCAGCAGCTTAGATCCCGCTAGCGGGAGGGCCGAGCAGTACTTC.

This clonotype was seen at least ten times. This chain connects TRBV4-3 to TRBJ2-1; the match to TRBD2 covers 13 bases. In germline, CDR1 is LGHNA, CDR2 YSLEER. The trim removed 1 base at V and 8 bases at J, leaving 8 bases unmatched. This CDR3 comprises 17 residues. CDR3 protein: CASSQGRTSGSEDEQFF. For the CDR3, the DNA is TGCGCCAGCAGCCAAGGGAGGACTAGCGGGAGTGAGGATGAGCAGTTCTTC.

This clonotype was recorded many times. The chain uses TRBV5-1 and TRBJ2-1; TRBD1 matches 9 bases. V lost 0 bases and J lost 6; bases outside the gene matches: 4. This CDR3 contains 15 residues. Germline V gene lookup returns CDR1 SGHRS and CDR2 YFSETQ. CDR3 residues: CASSLGDRAINEQFF. In DNA form, the CDR3 reads TGCGCCAGCAGCTTGGGGGACAGGGCCATCAATGAGCAGTTCTTC.

Ten or more counts support this clonotype. This chain links TRBV20-1 with TRBJ2-1, with 12 positions matching TRBD2. This CDR3 has 18 amino acids. CDR1 and CDR2 from the germline V gene are DFQATT and SNEGSKA (reference sequence). The V gene end was trimmed by 6 bases and the J gene end by 5 bases; junction bases not matched to a gene: 17. CDR3 region: CSATQGLAGGWGDNEQFF. As DNA, the CDR3 is TGCAGTGCAACCCAAGGGCTAGCGGGAGGGTGGGGGGACAATGAGCAGTTCTTC.

This clonotype was observed many times. This chain uses TRBV30 with TRBJ2-2; D not certain. The CDR3 consists of 12 residues. Germline V CDR1 and CDR2: GTSNPN, SVGIG (reference sequence). V was trimmed by 3 bases and J by 4 bases, leaving 6 bases between them. Here the CDR3 reads CAWRDLTGELFF. CDR3 coding DNA: TGTGCCTGGAGGGACCTCACCGGGGAGCTGTTTTTT. The complete variable domain, with remaining parts taken from reference TRBV30 and TRBJ2-2, reads SQTIHQWPATLVQPVGSPLSLECTVEGTSNPNLYWYRQAAGRGLQLLFYSVGIGQISSEVPQNLSASRPQDRQFILSSKKLLLSDSGFYLCAWRDLTGELFFGEGSRLTVL.

This clonotype was counted many times. V is TRBV5-1 and J is TRBJ1-2; unclear D gene. CDR3 length: 13 residues. V was trimmed by 0 bases and J by 4 bases, leaving 7 bases between them. Looked up from germline, CDR1 is SGHRS and CDR2 is YFSETQ. CDR3 sequence (DNA): TGCGCCAGCAGCTTGGATACCCCCTATGGCTACACCTTC. It codes for CASSLDTPYGYTF.